This is a list of T cell receptor beta chains from one sample in a study of blood T cell repertoires in COVID-19. Clones were sequenced by immunoSEQ multiplex PCR, and TCRdb holds only the in-frame ones, with some missing. The data show 300,000 to 350,000 clones, about 91% seen once. Sequenced input: peripheral blood. These receptors all come from a man younger than 40 with COVID-19, enrolled during active disease. Both conserved end residues are part of each CDR3. A D gene is named only where the DNA matches it firmly. Only part of the rows carry a size: once, few, many, or a class if the clone is expanded.

d_call	clone_size	v_call	cdr3_aa
.	.	TRBV3-1/TRBV3-2	CASSQELQGTGANVLTF
.	.	TRBV3-1/TRBV3-2	CASSQDEIGHLSNTGELFF
.	.	TRBV18	CASSPPGGSYGYTF
.	.	TRBV7-2	CASSLRRGIEAFF
.	once	TRBV7-8	CASSLGGEYNEQFF
.	.	TRBV19	CASRDLPDSTNEQFF
TRBD2	.	TRBV9	CASSASGTKAYNEQFF
.	few	TRBV4-2	CASRGRGSYEQYF
TRBD2	.	TRBV28	CASSLVAGDEFF
TRBD2	.	TRBV19	CASTGGRLGDTQYF
TRBD2	many	TRBV19	CASSPLGLAGGVNEQFF
TRBD1	.	TRBV6-2/TRBV6-3	CASSPTGVYDEQYF
.	.	TRBV11-2	CASSLVAGTNEQFF
.	.	TRBV19	CASSIDSRVSNQPQHF
TRBD1	.	TRBV28	CASSFRGPSSYEQYF
TRBD1	.	TRBV24-1	CATGPGQGADTQYF
.	once	TRBV6-5	CASSPTRILTPLHF
TRBD2	.	TRBV5-1	CASSLLAGDYNEQFF
.	.	TRBV5-6	CASSYIDGYTF
TRBD1	.	TRBV7-8	CASSRGGVEEKLFF
TRBD2	once	TRBV6-2/TRBV6-3	CASSRNGLAGVFDNEQFF
.	.	TRBV15	CATSRAEGVGDQPQHF
TRBD1	many	TRBV19	CASSIPDRESSPLHF
.	once	TRBV12-3/TRBV12-4	CASSFNARDFHF
.	.	TRBV9	CASSSGLGLGTDTQYF
TRBD1	.	TRBV6-5	CASSPPGTGESPLHF
TRBD2	.	TRBV6-2/TRBV6-3	CASSYGGTSGSFYEQYF
TRBD1	once	TRBV24-1	CATSDPGTGVETQYF
.	.	TRBV7-9	CASAGGRLSYEQYF
.	.	TRBV6-2/TRBV6-3	CASSYFTANTGELFF
TRBD2	.	TRBV7-3	CASSFTGGYTDTQYF
.	few	TRBV15	CATSRDLPGDSYEQYF
TRBD1	few	TRBV5-6	CASSPDRGNTGELFF
TRBD1	.	TRBV18	CASSSTGAVNEQFF
TRBD2	.	TRBV2	CASSVAGVRTDTQYF
.	.	TRBV2	CAILTGTPNTEAFF
.	.	TRBV7-3	CASSLALDTGAQYF
TRBD1	.	TRBV28	CARDPGQGSMYVRWNTEAFF
.	.	TRBV5-6	CASSLYQNSPLHF
TRBD1	.	TRBV3-1/TRBV3-2	CASSPSTGENEKLFF
TRBD1	.	TRBV7-9	CASSRTGAEQYF
.	.	TRBV7-2	CASSLRQASTEAFF
TRBD1	once	TRBV5-1	CASSLAPGQGFTEAFF
TRBD1	.	TRBV7-3	CASSLATGGFYEQYF
TRBD2	.	TRBV19	CASTALAGPTDTQYF